This is a list of T cell receptor beta chains from one sample in a study of beta chain features in type 1 diabetes. Measured with immunoSEQ multiplex PCR; TCRdb has only the in-frame clones, and not every one. The sample includes roughly 300,000 clones, around 15% of them seen just once. Sequenced input: central memory CD4+ T cells from blood. These receptors all come from a man under 40 in good health. Each CDR3 is given with its conserved first and last residue. A D gene is named only where the DNA matches it firmly. For some rows the clone size is stated as once, few or many, or as a class when expanded; others skip it.

TRBD2,TRBV4-1,16,TRBJ2-5,-,CASSGGRAGAQETQYF,TGCGCCAGCAGTGGCGGCCGAGCGGGGGCCCAAGAGACCCAGTACTTC
-,TRBV5-1,14,TRBJ1-2,few,CASSLDGQSRGYTF,TGCGCCAGCAGCTTAGATGGCCAAAGTCGTGGCTACACCTTC
-,TRBV15,13,TRBJ2-1,many,CATSRPAYNEQFF,TGTGCCACCAGCAGGCCTGCGTACAATGAGCAGTTCTTC
-,TRBV4-3,14,TRBJ2-5,-,CASSPSPAGETQYF,TGCGCCAGCAGCCCATCTCCGGCTGGGGAGACCCAGTACTTC
TRBD1,TRBV7-2,16,TRBJ1-2,-,CASSLASTGAPYGYTF,TGTGCCAGCAGCTTAGCGTCGACAGGGGCCCCCTATGGCTACACCTTC
TRBD1,TRBV7-6,13,TRBJ2-1,-,CASSLTGGYEQFF,TGTGCCAGCAGCTTAACAGGGGGCTATGAGCAGTTCTTC
-,TRBV11-2,12,TRBJ1-2,-,CASSSGVHGYTF,TGTGCCAGCAGCTCAGGGGTGCATGGCTACACCTTC
TRBD2,TRBV7-4,14,TRBJ2-5,-,CASSLAGGVETQYF,TGTGCCAGCAGCCTAGCGGGAGGAGTGGAGACCCAGTACTTC
TRBD1,TRBV6-6,16,TRBJ2-7,-,CASSKTGTGVQYEQYF,TGTGCCAGCAGTAAAACCGGGACAGGGGTTCAGTACGAGCAGTACTTC
-,TRBV11-2,16,TRBJ1-4,-,CASSLAGRSVGEKLFF,TGTGCCAGCAGCTTAGCGGGCAGGTCGGTGGGTGAAAAACTGTTTTTT
-,TRBV5-6,15,TRBJ1-5,-,CASTTPGRYWQPQHF,TGTGCCAGCACCACCCCGGGGAGGTATTGGCAGCCCCAGCATTTT
-,TRBV6-5,15,TRBJ1-6,-,CASSYSKGVGSPLHF,TGTGCCAGCAGTTACTCGAAAGGAGTGGGTTCACCCCTCCACTTT
-,TRBV6-6,12,TRBJ2-1,-,CASSPRGSEAIF,TGTGCCAGCAGTCCCCGGGGCTCCGAAGCGATCTTC
-,TRBV29-1,15,TRBJ2-3,few,CSVALNLRSTDTQYF,TGCAGCGTTGCCCTGAACCTTAGAAGTACAGATACGCAGTATTTT
-,TRBV5-6,15,TRBJ1-1,few,CASRTGPNLNTEAFF,TGTGCCAGCAGAACCGGGCCGAACTTGAACACTGAAGCTTTCTTT
TRBD1,TRBV6-5,15,TRBJ1-1,-,CASSKPGQGNTEAFF,TGTGCCAGCAGTAAACCGGGACAGGGGAACACTGAAGCTTTCTTT
-,TRBV7-2,14,TRBJ1-5,few,CASSLAPGNQPQHF,TGTGCCAGCAGCTTAGCGCCGGGAAATCAGCCCCAGCATTTT
-,TRBV5-4,12,TRBJ1-1,few,CASSRGSTEAFF,TGTGCCAGCAGCCGGGGGAGCACTGAAGCTTTCTTT
-,TRBV30,14,TRBJ1-1,few,CAWSEGLVNTEAFF,TGTGCCTGGAGTGAGGGGCTTGTGAACACTGAAGCTTTCTTT
-,TRBV13,13,TRBJ2-7,few,CASGKVGTDEQYF,TGTGCCAGCGGGAAAGTTGGGACTGACGAGCAGTACTTC
TRBD2,TRBV7-2,18,TRBJ2-5,-,CASSFRASGRVVRETQYF,TGTGCCAGCAGCTTTAGGGCTAGCGGGAGAGTGGTGAGAGAGACCCAGTACTTC
-,TRBV5-1,14,TRBJ1-1,few,CASSIDGTNTEAFF,TGCGCCAGCAGCATCGACGGGACGAACACTGAAGCTTTCTTT
-,TRBV5-1,14,TRBJ1-4,few,CASSLGVSNEKLFF,TGCGCCAGCAGCTTAGGCGTTTCTAATGAAAAACTGTTTTTT
TRBD2,TRBV5-1,15,TRBJ2-3,few,CASSPTGTSWDTQYF,TGCGCCAGCAGCCCTACCGGGACTAGCTGGGATACGCAGTATTTT
-,TRBV6-6,12,TRBJ1-2,-,CASRGQPYGYTF,TGTGCCAGCAGAGGACAGCCGTATGGCTACACCTTC
-,TRBV7-9,14,TRBJ2-1,few,CASSFDANPNEQFF,TGTGCCAGCAGCTTTGACGCTAACCCAAATGAGCAGTTCTTC
-,TRBV5-1,14,TRBJ1-1,many,CASSDTQGNTEAFF,TGCGCCAGCAGTGATACCCAGGGGAACACTGAAGCTTTCTTT
TRBD1,TRBV7-2,13,TRBJ2-2,-,CASTQQGYGELFF,TGTGCCAGCACCCAACAGGGGTACGGGGAGCTGTTTTTT
-,TRBV2,16,TRBJ2-2,few,CASSETGGRWTGELFF,TGTGCCAGCAGTGAGACGGGGGGCAGGTGGACCGGGGAGCTGTTTTTT
-,TRBV7-8,14,TRBJ2-6,-,CASSRASGANVLTF,TGTGCCAGCTCGCGGGCCTCTGGGGCCAACGTCCTGACTTTC
-,TRBV14,16,TRBJ1-3,-,CASSPLGSSSGNTIYF,TGTGCCAGCAGCCCCCTAGGCAGCAGCTCTGGAAACACCATATATTTT
-,TRBV10-3,14,TRBJ2-7,few,CASSGDLTAYEQYF,TGTGCCAGCAGTGGGGATTTGACAGCCTACGAGCAGTACTTC
-,TRBV29-1,15,TRBJ2-1,many,CSVVWWDRPYNEQFF,TGCAGCGTTGTGTGGTGGGACCGTCCTTACAATGAGCAGTTCTTC
-,TRBV19,15,TRBJ2-2,few,CASSRSGANTGELFF,TGTGCCAGTAGTAGGTCGGGGGCGAACACCGGGGAGCTGTTTTTT
-,TRBV18,14,TRBJ1-3,-,CASSPETRGNTIYF,TGTGCCAGCTCACCGGAGACTAGAGGAAACACCATATATTTT
-,TRBV19,14,TRBJ1-3,-,CASSILGSGNTIYF,TGTGCCAGTAGTATCCTTGGCTCTGGAAACACCATATATTTT
-,TRBV7-9,12,TRBJ2-1,few,CASSRGGSGGVF,TGTGCCAGCAGCCGAGGCGGTTCCGGAGGCGTCTTC
TRBD2,TRBV6-5,16,TRBJ2-5,few,CASSYSGLAGGPTQYF,TGTGCCAGCAGTTACTCAGGACTAGCGGGGGGCCCGACCCAGTACTTC
TRBD2,TRBV6-5,14,TRBJ2-3,few,CASSPTSGTDTQYF,TGTGCCAGCAGCCCGACTAGCGGCACAGATACGCAGTATTTT
TRBD2,TRBV5-6,15,TRBJ2-5,-,CASSTERGDQETQYF,TGTGCCAGCAGCACTGAGCGGGGGGATCAAGAGACCCAGTACTTC
TRBD1,TRBV9,14,TRBJ2-5,few,CASSVGQGRETQYF,TGTGCCAGCAGCGTAGGACAGGGTCGGGAGACCCAGTACTTC
-,TRBV5-6,13,TRBJ1-1,-,CASSLYSRGEAFF,TGTGCCAGCAGCTTGTACTCCAGGGGTGAAGCTTTCTTT
TRBD2,TRBV5-1,15,TRBJ2-3,many,CASSLEASGSAAQYF,TGCGCCAGCAGCTTGGAGGCTAGCGGGAGTGCAGCGCAGTATTTT
-,TRBV5-1,19,TRBJ2-7,-,CASSLIWTEDSLGSYEQYF,TGCGCCAGCAGCTTGATTTGGACAGAAGATAGCTTGGGCTCCTACGAGCAGTACTTC
-,TRBV30,15,TRBJ1-2,few,CAWVDRGGTRYGYTF,TGTGCCTGGGTGGACAGAGGGGGAACTCGCTATGGCTACACCTTC
TRBD2,TRBV7-9,16,TRBJ2-1,few,CASSLELAGRGNEQFF,TGTGCCAGCAGCTTAGAACTAGCGGGCCGGGGCAATGAGCAGTTCTTC
-,TRBV4-3,12,TRBJ2-3,few,CASSQDRGTQYF,TGCGCCAGCAGCCAAGATCGAGGAACGCAGTATTTT
-,TRBV5-6,17,TRBJ2-2,-,CASSLVIGTTWAGELFF,TGTGCCAGCAGCCTCGTGATTGGCACCACTTGGGCAGGGGAGCTGTTTTTT
TRBD1,TRBV29-1,16,TRBJ2-6,few,CSASQGASSGANVLTF,TGCAGCGCGTCCCAGGGGGCCTCCTCTGGGGCCAACGTCCTGACTTTC
-,TRBV7-6,15,TRBJ2-6,once,CASSLVPSGANVLTF,TGTGCCAGCAGCTTAGTTCCCTCTGGGGCCAACGTCCTGACTTTC
TRBD1,TRBV29-1,12,TRBJ1-2,few,CSVATGNYGYTF,TGCAGCGTTGCGACAGGGAACTATGGCTACACCTTC
-,TRBV6-5,13,TRBJ1-3,-,CASSWNSGNTIYF,TGTGCCAGCAGTTGGAACTCTGGAAACACCATATATTTT
-,TRBV27,13,TRBJ2-7,many,CASSLVWTYEQYF,TGTGCCAGCAGTTTGGTCTGGACCTACGAGCAGTACTTC
TRBD1,TRBV7-3,15,TRBJ2-3,-,CASSLGTARTDTQYF,TGTGCCAGCAGCCTCGGGACAGCCCGCACAGATACGCAGTATTTT
TRBD1,TRBV6-5,16,TRBJ1-6,few,CASSYDRETLNSPLHF,TGTGCCAGCAGTTATGACAGGGAGACCCTTAATTCACCCCTCCACTTT